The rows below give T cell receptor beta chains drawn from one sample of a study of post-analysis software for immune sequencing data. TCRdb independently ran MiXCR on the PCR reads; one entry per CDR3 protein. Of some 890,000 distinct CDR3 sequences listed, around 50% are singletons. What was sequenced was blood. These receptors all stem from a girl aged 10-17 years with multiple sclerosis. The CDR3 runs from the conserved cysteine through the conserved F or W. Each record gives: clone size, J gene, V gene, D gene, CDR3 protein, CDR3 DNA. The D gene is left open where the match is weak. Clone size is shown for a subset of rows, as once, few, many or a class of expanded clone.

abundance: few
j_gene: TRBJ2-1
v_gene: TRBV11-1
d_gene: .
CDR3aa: CASSSWSSEQFF
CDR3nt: TGTGCCAGCAGCTCCTGGAGTAGTGAGCAGTTCTTC

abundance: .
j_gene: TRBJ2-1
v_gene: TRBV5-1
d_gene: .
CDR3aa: CASSEQEPAYNEQFF
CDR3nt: TGCGCCAGCAGCGAGCAGGAACCAGCCTACAATGAGCAGTTCTTC

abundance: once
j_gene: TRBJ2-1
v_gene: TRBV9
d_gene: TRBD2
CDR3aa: CASSVDGRWGNEQFF
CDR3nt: TGTGCCAGCAGCGTAGACGGGAGGTGGGGGAATGAGCAGTTCTTC

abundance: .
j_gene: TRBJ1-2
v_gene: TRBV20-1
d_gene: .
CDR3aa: CSASPRVTGGYTF
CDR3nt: TGCAGTGCTAGTCCCCGGGTGACGGGTGGCTACACCTTC

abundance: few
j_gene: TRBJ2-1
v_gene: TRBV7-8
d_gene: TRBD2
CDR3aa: CASTPASGSPSYNEQFF
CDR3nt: TGTGCCAGCACCCCGGCTAGCGGGAGCCCCTCCTACAATGAGCAGTTCTTC

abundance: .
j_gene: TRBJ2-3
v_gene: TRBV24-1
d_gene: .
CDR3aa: CATSDGPGAPSTDTQYF
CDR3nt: TGTGCCACCAGTGACGGCCCGGGAGCTCCTAGCACAGATACGCAGTATTTT

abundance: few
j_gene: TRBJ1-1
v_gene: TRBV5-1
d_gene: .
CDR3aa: CASSLQDPDEAFF
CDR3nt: TGCGCCAGCAGCTTACAGGACCCCGATGAAGCTTTCTTT

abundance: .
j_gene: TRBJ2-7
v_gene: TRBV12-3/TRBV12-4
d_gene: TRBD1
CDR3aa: CASSPPGQGARSYEQYF
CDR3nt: TGTGCCAGCAGTCCCCCTGGACAGGGGGCTAGATCCTACGAGCAGTACTTC

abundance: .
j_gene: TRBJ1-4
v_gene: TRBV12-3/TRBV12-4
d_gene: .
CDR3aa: CASSLLPPTNEKLFF
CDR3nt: TGTGCCAGCAGTTTATTGCCCCCAACTAATGAAAAACTGTTTTTT

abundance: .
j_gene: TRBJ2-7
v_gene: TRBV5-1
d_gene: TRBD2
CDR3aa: CASSRRLAGAIEQYF
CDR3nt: TGCGCCAGCAGCAGGAGGCTAGCGGGAGCTATCGAGCAGTACTTC

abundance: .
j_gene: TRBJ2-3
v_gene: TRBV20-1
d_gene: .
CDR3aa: CSASTRERWSTDTQYF
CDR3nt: TGCAGTGCCAGTACGAGGGAGAGGTGGAGCACAGATACGCAGTATTTT

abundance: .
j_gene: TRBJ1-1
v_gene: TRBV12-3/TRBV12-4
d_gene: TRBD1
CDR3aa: CASSLRRGRKDTEAFF
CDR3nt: TGTGCCAGCAGTTTACGAAGGGGGCGAAAAGACACTGAAGCTTTCTTT

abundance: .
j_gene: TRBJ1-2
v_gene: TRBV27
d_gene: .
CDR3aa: CASTRLGNDYGYTF
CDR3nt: TGTGCCAGCACCCGGCTTGGTAATGACTATGGCTACACCTTC

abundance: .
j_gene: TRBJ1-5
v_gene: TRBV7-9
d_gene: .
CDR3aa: CASSLNKDNQPQHF
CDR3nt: TGTGCCAGCAGCTTAAACAAGGACAATCAGCCCCAGCATTTT

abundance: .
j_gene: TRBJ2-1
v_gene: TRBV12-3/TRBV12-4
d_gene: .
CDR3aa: CASSLRTPYNEQFF
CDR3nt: TGTGCCAGCAGTTTAAGGACTCCCTACAATGAGCAGTTCTTC

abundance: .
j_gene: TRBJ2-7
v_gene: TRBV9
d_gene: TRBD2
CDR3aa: CASSVGVSGRGYEQYF
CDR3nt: TGTGCCAGCAGCGTAGGTGTTAGCGGGAGGGGGTACGAGCAGTACTTC

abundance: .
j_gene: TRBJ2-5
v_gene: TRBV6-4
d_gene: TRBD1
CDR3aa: CASRDRGLEEQYF
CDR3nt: TGTGCCAGCCGGGACAGGGGGCTGGAAGAGCAGTACTTC

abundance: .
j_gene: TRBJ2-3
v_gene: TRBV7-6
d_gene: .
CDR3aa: CASSLSRGLTDTQYF
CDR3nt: TGTGCCAGCAGCTTATCGCGGGGTTTGACAGATACGCAGTATTTT

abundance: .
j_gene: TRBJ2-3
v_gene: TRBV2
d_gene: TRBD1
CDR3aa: CASSLTGGDTDTQYF
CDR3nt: TGTGCCAGCAGTCTTACAGGGGGAGACACAGATACGCAGTATTTT

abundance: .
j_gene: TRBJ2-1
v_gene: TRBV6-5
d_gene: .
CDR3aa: CAGRAASYNEQFF
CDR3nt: TGTGCCGGCAGGGCCGCCTCCTACAATGAGCAGTTCTTC

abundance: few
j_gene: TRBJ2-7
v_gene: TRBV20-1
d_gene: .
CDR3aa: CSVRQAEAYEQYF
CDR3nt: TGCAGTGTCCGTCAAGCGGAAGCCTACGAGCAGTACTTC

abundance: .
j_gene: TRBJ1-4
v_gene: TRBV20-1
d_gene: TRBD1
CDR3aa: CSARAGTEGVKLFF
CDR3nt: TGCAGTGCTAGGGCCGGGACAGAAGGGGTAAAACTGTTTTTT

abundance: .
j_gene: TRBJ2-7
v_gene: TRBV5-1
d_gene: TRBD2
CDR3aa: CASSSEGLAGGSTYEQYF
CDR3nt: TGCGCCAGCAGCTCCGAGGGACTAGCGGGAGGCTCCACCTACGAGCAGTACTTC

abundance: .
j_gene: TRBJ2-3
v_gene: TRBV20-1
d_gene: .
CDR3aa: CSAKGREVFTDTQYF
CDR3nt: TGCAGTGCCAAAGGCAGGGAGGTCTTCACAGATACGCAGTATTTT

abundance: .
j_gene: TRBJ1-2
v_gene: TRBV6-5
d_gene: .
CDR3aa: CASRGLNGYTF
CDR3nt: TGTGCCAGCAGGGGTTTAAATGGCTACACCTTC

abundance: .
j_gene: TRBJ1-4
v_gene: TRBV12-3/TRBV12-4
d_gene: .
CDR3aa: CASSSGQKNEKLFF
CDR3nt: TGTGCCAGCAGTTCAGGACAGAAAAATGAAAAACTGTTTTTT

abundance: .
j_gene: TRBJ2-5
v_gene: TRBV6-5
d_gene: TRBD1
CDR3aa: CASSYTRGQGNNEQYF
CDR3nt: TGTGCCAGCAGTTACACTAGGGGACAGGGGAACAATGAGCAGTACTTC

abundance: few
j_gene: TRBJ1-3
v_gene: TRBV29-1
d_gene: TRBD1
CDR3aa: CSVADRVGRTIYF
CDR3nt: TGCAGCGTTGCGGACAGGGTGGGTCGCACCATATATTTT

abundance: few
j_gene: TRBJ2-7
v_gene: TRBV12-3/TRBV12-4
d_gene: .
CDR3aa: CASSYNRASYEQYF
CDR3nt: TGTGCCAGCAGTTATAACAGGGCCTCCTACGAGCAGTACTTC

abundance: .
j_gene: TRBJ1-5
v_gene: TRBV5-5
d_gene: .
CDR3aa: CASSLARPNQPQHF
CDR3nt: TGTGCCAGCAGCTTGGCCAGACCCAATCAGCCCCAGCATTTT

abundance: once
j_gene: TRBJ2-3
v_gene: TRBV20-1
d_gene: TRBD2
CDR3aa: CSARDSDRGGTLLDTQYF
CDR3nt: TGCAGTGCTAGAGATTCCGATCGCGGGGGGACCTTATTGGATACGCAGTATTTT

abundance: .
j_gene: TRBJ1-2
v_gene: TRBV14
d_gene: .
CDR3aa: CASSQDQGMGYTF
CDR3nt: TGTGCCAGCAGCCAAGATCAGGGTATGGGCTACACCTTC

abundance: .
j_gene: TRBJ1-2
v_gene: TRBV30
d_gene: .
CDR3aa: CAWSSNRNYGYTF
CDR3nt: TGTGCCTGGAGTAGTAACAGGAACTATGGCTACACCTTC

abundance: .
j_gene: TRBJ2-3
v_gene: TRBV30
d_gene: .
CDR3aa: CAWSPNSVTDTQYF
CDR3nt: TGTGCCTGGAGTCCCAATAGCGTAACAGATACGCAGTATTTT

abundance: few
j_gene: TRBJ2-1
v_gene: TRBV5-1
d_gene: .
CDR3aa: CASTDSAPSYNEQFF
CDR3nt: TGCGCCAGCACTGATTCAGCTCCCTCCTACAATGAGCAGTTCTTC

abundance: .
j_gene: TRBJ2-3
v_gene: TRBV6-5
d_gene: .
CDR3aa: CASTPGGGDTQYF
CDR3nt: TGTGCCAGCACCCCAGGGGGAGGAGATACGCAGTATTTT

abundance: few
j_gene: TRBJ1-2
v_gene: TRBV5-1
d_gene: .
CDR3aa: CASSFGTGAYYGYTF
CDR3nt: TGCGCCAGCAGCTTTGGTACGGGGGCATACTATGGCTACACCTTC

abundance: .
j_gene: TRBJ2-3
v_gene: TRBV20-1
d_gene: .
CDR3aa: CSARSLSASEADTQYF
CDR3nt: TGCAGTGCTAGATCTTTGAGCGCTTCAGAGGCAGATACGCAGTATTTT

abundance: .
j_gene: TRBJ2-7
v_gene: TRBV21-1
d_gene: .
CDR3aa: CASSKPPPGKSYEQYF
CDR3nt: TGTGCCAGCAGCAAGCCGCCCCCAGGGAAATCCTACGAGCAGTACTTC

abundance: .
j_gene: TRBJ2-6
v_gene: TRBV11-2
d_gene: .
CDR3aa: CASSPTRSGANVRTF
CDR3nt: TGTGCCAGCAGCCCAACACGCTCTGGGGCCAACGTCCGGACTTTC

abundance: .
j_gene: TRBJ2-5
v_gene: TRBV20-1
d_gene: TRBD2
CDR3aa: CSASLAGGRETQYF
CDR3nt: TGCAGTGCTTCTCTAGCGGGAGGACGGGAGACCCAGTACTTC

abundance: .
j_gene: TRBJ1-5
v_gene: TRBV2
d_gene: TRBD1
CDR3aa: CASQDRGDQPQHF
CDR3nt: TGTGCCAGCCAAGACAGGGGCGATCAGCCCCAGCATTTT

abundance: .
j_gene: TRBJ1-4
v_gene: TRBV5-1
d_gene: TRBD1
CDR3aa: CASSPRTGSEKLFF
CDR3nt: TGCGCCAGCAGCCCTCGGACAGGGAGCGAAAAACTGTTTTTT

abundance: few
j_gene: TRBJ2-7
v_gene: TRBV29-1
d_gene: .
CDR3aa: CSVSQGIDEQYF
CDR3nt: TGCAGCGTTTCCCAGGGGATTGACGAGCAGTACTTC

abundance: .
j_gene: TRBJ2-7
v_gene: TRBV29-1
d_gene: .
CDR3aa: CSASPDYSYEQYF
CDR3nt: TGCAGCGCCTCCCCCGACTACTCCTACGAGCAGTACTTC

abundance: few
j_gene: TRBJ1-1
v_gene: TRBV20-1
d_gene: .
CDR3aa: CSAKMDKNTEAFF
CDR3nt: TGCAGTGCTAAAATGGACAAGAACACTGAAGCTTTCTTT

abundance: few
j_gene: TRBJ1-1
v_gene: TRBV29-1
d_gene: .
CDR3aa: CSTQAGEAFF
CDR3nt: TGCAGCACACAGGCGGGTGAAGCTTTCTTT

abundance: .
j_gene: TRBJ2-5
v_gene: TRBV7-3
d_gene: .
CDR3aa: CASSSTGRLETQYF
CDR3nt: TGTGCCAGCAGCTCGACAGGGAGGCTCGAGACCCAGTACTTC

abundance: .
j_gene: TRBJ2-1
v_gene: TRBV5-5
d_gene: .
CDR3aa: CASSPEGQINEQFF
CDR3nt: TGTGCCAGCAGCCCCGAGGGACAAATCAATGAGCAGTTCTTC

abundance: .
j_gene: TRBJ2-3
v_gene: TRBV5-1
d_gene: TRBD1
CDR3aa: CANSLYRDRYTDTQYF
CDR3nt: TGCGCCAACAGCTTGTACCGGGACAGATACACAGATACGCAGTATTTT

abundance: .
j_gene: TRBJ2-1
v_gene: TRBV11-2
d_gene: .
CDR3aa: CASSSGTPGNEQFF
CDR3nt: TGTGCCAGCAGCTCTGGGACCCCCGGCAATGAGCAGTTCTTC

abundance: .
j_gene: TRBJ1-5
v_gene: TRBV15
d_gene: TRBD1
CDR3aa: CATSRPGQNQPQHF
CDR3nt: TGTGCCACCAGCAGACCGGGACAGAATCAGCCCCAGCATTTT

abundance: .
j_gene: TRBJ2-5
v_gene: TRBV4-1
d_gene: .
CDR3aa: CASSQDAEAPRTQYF
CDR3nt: TGCGCCAGCAGCCAGGACGCCGAAGCACCAAGGACCCAGTACTTC

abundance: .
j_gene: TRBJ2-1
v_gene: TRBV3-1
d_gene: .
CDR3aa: CASSPYGGDNEQFF
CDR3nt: TGTGCCAGCAGCCCCTACGGTGGGGATAATGAGCAGTTCTTC

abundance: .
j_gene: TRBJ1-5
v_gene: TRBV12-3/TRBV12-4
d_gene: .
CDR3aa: CASSIRGNSNQPQHF
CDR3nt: TGTGCCAGCAGCATTAGGGGTAATAGCAATCAGCCCCAGCATTTT